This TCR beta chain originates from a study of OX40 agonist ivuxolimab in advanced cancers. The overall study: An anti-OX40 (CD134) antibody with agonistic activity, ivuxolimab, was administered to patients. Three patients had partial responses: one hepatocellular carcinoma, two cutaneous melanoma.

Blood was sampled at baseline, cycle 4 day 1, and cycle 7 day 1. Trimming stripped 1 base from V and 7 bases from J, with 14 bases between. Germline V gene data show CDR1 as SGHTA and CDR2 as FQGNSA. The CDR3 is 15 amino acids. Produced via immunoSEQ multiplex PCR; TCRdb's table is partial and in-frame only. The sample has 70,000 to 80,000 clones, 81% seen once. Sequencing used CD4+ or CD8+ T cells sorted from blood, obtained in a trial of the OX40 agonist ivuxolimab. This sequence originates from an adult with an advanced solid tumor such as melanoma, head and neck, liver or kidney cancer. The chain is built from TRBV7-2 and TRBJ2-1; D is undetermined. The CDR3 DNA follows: TGTGCCAGCAGCTTAGACAATGGCCGTCGGAATGAGCAGTTCTTC. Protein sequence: CASSLDNGRRNEQFF.